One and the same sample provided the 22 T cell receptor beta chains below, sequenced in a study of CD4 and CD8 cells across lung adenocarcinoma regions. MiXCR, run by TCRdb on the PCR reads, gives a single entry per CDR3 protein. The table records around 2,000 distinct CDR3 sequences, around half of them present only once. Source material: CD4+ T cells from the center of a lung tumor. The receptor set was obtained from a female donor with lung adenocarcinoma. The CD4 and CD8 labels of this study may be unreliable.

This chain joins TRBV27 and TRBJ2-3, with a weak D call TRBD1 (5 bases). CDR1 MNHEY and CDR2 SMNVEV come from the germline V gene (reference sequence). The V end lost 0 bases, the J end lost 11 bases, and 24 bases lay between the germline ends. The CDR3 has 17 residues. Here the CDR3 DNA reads TGTGCCAGCAGTTTATCAGTGGGGCGGAGAGCCAAAAATATGCAGTATTTT. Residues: CASSLSVGRRAKNMQYF.

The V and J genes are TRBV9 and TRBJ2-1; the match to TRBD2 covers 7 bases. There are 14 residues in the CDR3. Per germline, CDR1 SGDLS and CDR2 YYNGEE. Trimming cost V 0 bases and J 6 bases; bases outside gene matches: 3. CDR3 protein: CASSVAGGINEQFF. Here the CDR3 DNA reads TGTGCCAGCAGCGTAGCGGGAGGCATCAATGAGCAGTTCTTC.

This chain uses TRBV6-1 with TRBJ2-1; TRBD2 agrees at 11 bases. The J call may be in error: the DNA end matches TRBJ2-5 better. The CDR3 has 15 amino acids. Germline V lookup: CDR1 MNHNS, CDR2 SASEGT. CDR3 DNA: TGTGCCAGCAGTGAAATAGCGGGGGGGCAAGAGACCCAGTACTTC. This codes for CASSEIAGGQETQYF.

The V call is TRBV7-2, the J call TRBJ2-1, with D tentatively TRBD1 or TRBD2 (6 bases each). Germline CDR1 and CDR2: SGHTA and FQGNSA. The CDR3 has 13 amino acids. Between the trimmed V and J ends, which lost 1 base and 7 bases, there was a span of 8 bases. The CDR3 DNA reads TGTGCCAGCAGCTTAGGGGGGGCTAATGAGCAGTTCTTC. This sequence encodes CASSLGGANEQFF.

CDR3 sequence (DNA): TGTGCCAGCAGCTTAGTCGTCGGGAGCACAGATACGCAGTATTTT. The encoded protein is CASSLVVGSTDTQYF. The J gene is TRBJ2-3, the V gene TRBV7-2; D ambiguous. Germline CDR1 is SGHTA and CDR2 is FQGNSA. The CDR3 contains 15 residues. V was cut by 1 base and J by 0 bases, with 8 bases left in between.

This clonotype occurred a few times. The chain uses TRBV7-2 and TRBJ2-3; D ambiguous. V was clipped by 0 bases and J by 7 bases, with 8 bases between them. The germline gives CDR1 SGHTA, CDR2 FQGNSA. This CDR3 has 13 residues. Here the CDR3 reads CASSLAGTNTQYF. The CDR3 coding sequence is TGTGCCAGCAGCTTAGCGGGAACTAATACGCAGTATTTT.

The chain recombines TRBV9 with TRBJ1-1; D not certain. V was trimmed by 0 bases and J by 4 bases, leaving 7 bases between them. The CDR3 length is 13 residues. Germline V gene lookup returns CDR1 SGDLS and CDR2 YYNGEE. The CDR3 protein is CASSVADTTEAFF. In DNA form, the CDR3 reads TGTGCCAGCAGCGTAGCAGATACCACTGAAGCTTTCTTT.

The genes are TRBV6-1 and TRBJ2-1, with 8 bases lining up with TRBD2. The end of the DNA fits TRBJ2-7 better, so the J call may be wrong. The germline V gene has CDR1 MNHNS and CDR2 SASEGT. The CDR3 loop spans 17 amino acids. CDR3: CASSEGPSGLSIYEQYF. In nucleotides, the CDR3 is TGTGCCAGCAGTGAAGGGCCTAGCGGGCTCTCTATCTACGAGCAGTACTTC.

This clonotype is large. CDR3 sequence (DNA): TGTGCCAGCAGTGTAGACGGGAGCCTTTACAATGAGCAGTTCTTC. As protein: CASSVDGSLYNEQFF. The gene calls are TRBV6-1 and TRBJ2-1; maybe TRBD2 (6 bases). There are 15 residues in the CDR3. V was clipped by 4 bases and J by 4 bases, with 14 bases between them. Germline loops: CDR1 MNHNS, CDR2 SASEGT.

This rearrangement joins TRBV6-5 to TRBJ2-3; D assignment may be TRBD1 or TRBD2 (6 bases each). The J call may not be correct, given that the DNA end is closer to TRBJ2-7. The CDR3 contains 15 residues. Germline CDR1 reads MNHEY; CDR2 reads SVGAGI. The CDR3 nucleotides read TGTGCCAGCAGTTACTCGATTGGAGGGGGGTACGAGCAGTACTTC. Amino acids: CASSYSIGGGYEQYF.

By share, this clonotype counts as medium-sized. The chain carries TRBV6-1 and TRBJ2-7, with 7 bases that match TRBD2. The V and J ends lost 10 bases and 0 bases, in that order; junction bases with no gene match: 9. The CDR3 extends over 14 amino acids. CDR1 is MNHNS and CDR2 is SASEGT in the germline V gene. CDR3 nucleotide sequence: TGTGCCACCTCTACTCGCGGGAGCTCCTACGAGCAGTACTTC. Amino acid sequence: CATSTRGSSYEQYF.

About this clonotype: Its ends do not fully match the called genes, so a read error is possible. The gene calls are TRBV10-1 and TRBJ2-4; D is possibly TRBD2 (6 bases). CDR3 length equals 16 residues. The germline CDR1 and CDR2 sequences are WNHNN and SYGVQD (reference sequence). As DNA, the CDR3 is TGCGCCAGCCGTGACTCTGGGCGCGGGGCCAAAAACACGCAGTACTTC. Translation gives CASRDSGRGAKNTQYF.

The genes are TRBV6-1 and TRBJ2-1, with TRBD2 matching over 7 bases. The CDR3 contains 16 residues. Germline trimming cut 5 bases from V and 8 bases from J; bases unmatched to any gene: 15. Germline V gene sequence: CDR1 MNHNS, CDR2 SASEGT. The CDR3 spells CASSRGYGGGLDEQFF. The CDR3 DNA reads TGTGCCAGCAGTCGGGGCTATGGCGGGGGATTGGATGAGCAGTTCTTC.

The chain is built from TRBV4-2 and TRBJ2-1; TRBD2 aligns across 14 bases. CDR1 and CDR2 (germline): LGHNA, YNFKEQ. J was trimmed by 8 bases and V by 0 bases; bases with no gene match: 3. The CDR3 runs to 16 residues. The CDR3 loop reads CASSQEGTSGGDEQFF. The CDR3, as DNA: TGTGCCAGCAGCCAAGAGGGGACTAGCGGGGGCGATGAGCAGTTCTTC.

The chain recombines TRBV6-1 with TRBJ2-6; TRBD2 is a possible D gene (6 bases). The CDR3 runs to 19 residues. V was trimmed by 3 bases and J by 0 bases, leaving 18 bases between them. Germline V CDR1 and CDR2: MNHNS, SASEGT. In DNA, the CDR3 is TGTGCCAGCAGTGATGGATACGGGTCGACTAGCTCTGGGGCCAACGTCCTGACTTTC. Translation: CASSDGYGSTSSGANVLTF.

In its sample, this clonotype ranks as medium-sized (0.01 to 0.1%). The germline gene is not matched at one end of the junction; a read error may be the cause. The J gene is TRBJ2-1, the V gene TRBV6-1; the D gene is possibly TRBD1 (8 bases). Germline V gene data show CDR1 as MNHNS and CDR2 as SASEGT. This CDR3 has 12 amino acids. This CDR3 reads CASRAGQVVVGF. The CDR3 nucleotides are TGTGCCAGCAGAGCGGGACAGGTGGTCGTGGGCTTC.

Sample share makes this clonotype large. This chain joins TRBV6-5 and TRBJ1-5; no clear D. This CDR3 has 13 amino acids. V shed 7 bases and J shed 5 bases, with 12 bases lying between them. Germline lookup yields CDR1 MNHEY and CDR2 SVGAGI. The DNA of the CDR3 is TGTGCCAGCATGGTCAAGGAGCATCAGCCCCAGCATTTT. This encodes CASMVKEHQPQHF.

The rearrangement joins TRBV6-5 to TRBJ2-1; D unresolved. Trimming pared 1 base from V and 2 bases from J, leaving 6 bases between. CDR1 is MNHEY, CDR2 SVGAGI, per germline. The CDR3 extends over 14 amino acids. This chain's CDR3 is CASSYFSAYNEQFF. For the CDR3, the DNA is TGTGCCAGCAGTTACTTTTCTGCCTACAATGAGCAGTTCTTC.

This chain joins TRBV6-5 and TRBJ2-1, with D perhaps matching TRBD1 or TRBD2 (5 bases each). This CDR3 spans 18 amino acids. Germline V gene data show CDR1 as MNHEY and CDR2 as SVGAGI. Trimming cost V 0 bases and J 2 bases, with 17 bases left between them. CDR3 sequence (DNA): TGTGCCAGCAGTTACTCTTACGGGATTCGAGGGGCCTACAATGAGCAGTTCTTC. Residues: CASSYSYGIRGAYNEQFF.

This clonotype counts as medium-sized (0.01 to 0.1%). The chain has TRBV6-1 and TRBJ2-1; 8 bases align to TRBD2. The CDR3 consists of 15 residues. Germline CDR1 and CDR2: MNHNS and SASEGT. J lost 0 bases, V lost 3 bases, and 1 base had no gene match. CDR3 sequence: CASSELAGSYNEQFF. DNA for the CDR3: TGTGCCAGCAGTGAGCTAGCGGGCTCCTACAATGAGCAGTTCTTC.

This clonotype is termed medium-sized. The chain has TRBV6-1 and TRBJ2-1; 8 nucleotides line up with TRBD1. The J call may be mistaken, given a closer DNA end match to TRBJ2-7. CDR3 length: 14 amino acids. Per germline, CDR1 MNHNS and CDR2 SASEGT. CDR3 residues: CASRPGQVVYEQYF. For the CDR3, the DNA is TGTGCCAGCAGGCCGGGACAGGTAGTGTACGAGCAGTACTTC.

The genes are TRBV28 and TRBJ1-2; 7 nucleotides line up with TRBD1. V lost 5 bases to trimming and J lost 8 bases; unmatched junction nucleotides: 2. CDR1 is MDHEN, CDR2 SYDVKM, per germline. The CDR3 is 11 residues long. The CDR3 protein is CASSRTGGYTF. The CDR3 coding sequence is TGTGCCAGCAGTCGGACAGGAGGCTACACCTTC.